The T cell receptor beta chain described here comes from a study of control samples from healthy donors and cancer patients. The table lists this clone with a few counts. Other DNA sequences in this specimen translate into the identical CDR3. Generated by immunoSEQ multiplex PCR, the TCRdb table keeps only in-frame clones and is missing some. This sample has approximately 37,000 clones; more than 70% occur once, and the top ten carry about 22%. Sequences were obtained from PBMCs. The receptor's source is a woman aged 60-70 years with lung cancer.

The CDR3 bases are TGTGCCAGCAGCCCCCCCGGAGGGGCGACTATTAACTATGGCTACACCTTC. Its translation: CASSPPGGATINYGYTF. V and J are TRBV9 and TRBJ1-2; tentatively, D is TRBD1 (5 bases). Germline lookup yields CDR1 SGDLS and CDR2 YYNGEE. The germline V and J ends were trimmed by 4 bases and 1 base, with 20 bases remaining between them. The CDR3 covers 17 residues.